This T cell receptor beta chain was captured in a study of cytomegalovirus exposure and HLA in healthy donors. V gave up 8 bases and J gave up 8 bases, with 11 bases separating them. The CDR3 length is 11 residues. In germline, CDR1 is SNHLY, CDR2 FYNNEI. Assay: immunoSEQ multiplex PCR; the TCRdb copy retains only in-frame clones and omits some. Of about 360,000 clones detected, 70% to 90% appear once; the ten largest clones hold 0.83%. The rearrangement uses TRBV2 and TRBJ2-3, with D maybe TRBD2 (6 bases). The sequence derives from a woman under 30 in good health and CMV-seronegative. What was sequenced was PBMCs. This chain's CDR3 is CASLLGGTQYF. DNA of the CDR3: TGTGCCAGCCTCCTCGGGGGTACGCAGTATTTT.